The text below deals with one T cell receptor (beta chain). Only a few counts were recorded for this clone. Which antigen it targets is not known. Base qualities are missing; no much larger clone stands one base away. This sample is drawn from a study of TIL therapy for anti-PD-1-resistant metastatic lung cancer (dated by TCRdb to the early 2020s). Some background on the complete study: Among the enrolled patients, the median age was around 54 years (range 38-75), and the median tumor PD-L1 proportion score was roughly 6%. The cohort was predominantly lung adenocarcinoma, with a few EGFR-mutant and two ALK-rearranged tumors, and half of patients were current or former smokers. Across the cohort, whole-exome sequencing showed a median non-synonymous tumor mutation burden of roughly 1.5 mutations per megabase. Clonotypes were tracked across tumor, expanded TIL product and serial blood samples by T cell receptor beta sequencing of tumor and peripheral blood.

What the research found in general, with its limitations: Compared with baseline intratumoral T cells, expanded TIL cultures were more clonal and less diverse (median clonality approximately 6% vs 31%, p < 0.0001). The study protocol defined all tumor marker inferences as exploratory. High clonal turnover was observed in TIL culture, with many enriched product clones not detected in the baseline tumor, which suggested clonal contraction rather than faithful expansion. Because the cohort was highly selected, with more treatment-naive, never-smoker and oncogene-addicted patients than is typical, generalizability is limited.

TCR beta CDR3 regions were amplified from genomic DNA with the immunoSEQ v3 hsTCRB kit using bias-controlled multiplex PCR. An Illumina NextSeq 500 was used to sequence the TCR libraries, reaching some 2 million read pairs at survey level or 5-6 million at deep level. Per the source publication's procedure: Clonality was reported by immunoSEQ Analyzer software, which also assigned V, D and J genes and filtered out non-productive sequences. To compare repertoires between infused TIL and blood, productive Simpson clonality was used along with the Morisita overlap index of productive TRB rearrangements. TCRdb's version of the immuneACCESS table is confined to in-frame rearrangements and falls short of the full clone set. An unresolved V gene accounts for under half of the shortfall where checked; the remainder is of unknown origin. That table supplies the V and J calls and clone size; D and trimming were determined from the DNA. In all, the sample holds about 6,400 clones, and around 69% of those were seen once. The ten most abundant clones make up 5% to 7% of the sample.

In the paper's terms, the time point label means: pre-treatment sample, taken before nivolumab and TIL therapy. Baseline tumor samples were excised metastases, mostly pleural nodules or supraclavicular lymph nodes, from the same resection used to grow TIL. Tumors were harvested prior to any PD-1/PD-L1 blockade, after which nivolumab was administered to patients, and lymphodepletion, expanded TIL infusion and IL-2 were given to patients who progressed. Adults with stage 4 NSCLC were enrolled in a dual-center phase I trial from 2017 to early 2020. Samples were obtained from a single-arm, open-label phase I trial in which tumor-infiltrating lymphocyte therapy with nivolumab was evaluated in advanced non-small cell lung cancer. For each resected tumor, portions were snap-frozen in liquid nitrogen and kept at -80 degrees C. Tumor regions of interest were selected on H&E sections using laser-capture macrodissection, ground into about 15 mg aliquots, and extracted using Qiagen Allprep kits.

The CDR3, cysteine through phenylalanine, is 14 amino acids long. CDR3 DNA only is kept here, 42 bases in frame from base 1. The specimen comprised tumor tissue, sampled at baseline. The V and J segments used are TRBV21-1 and TRBJ2-7. TRBV21-1 is designated a pseudogene. The source is a person between 30 and 79 years old with non-small cell lung cancer. The CDR3 amino acid sequence is: CASRWTDLSYEQYF. The nucleotides read TGTGCCAGCAGATGGACCGATCTAAGCTACGAGCAGTACTTC.